The 29 T cell receptor beta chains below were found in one sample sequenced in a study of OX40 agonist ivuxolimab in advanced cancers. Method: immunoSEQ multiplex PCR; TCRdb's copy keeps in-frame clones and lacks some. The table shows under 85,000 clones, with around four fifths occurring only once. Sequences were derived from CD4+ or CD8+ T cells sorted from blood, sampled in a trial of the OX40 agonist ivuxolimab. The receptors come from an adult with an advanced solid tumor such as melanoma, head and neck, liver or kidney cancer.

V gene TRBV6-5 combines with J gene TRBJ1-5; D may be TRBD1 (6 bases). CDR1 and CDR2 from the germline V gene are MNHEY and SVGAGI. The ends were cut back, 5 bases at V and 4 bases at J, with 9 bases in the middle. The CDR3 length is 13 residues. For the CDR3, the DNA is TGTGCCAGCAGTCCCGACAGGAATCAGCCCCAGCATTTT. It specifies CASSPDRNQPQHF.

The rearrangement uses TRBV19 and TRBJ1-1; TRBD1 agrees at 8 bases. The J segment lost 1 base and the V segment lost 6 bases, leaving 4 bases of the junction unmatched. The CDR3 runs to 14 residues. The germline V gene encodes CDR1 LNHDA and CDR2 SQIVND (reference sequence). The CDR3 region is CASRVDRENTEAFF. The DNA for the CDR3 is TGTGCCAGTAGGGTGGACAGGGAGAACACTGAAGCTTTCTTT.

V is TRBV29-1 and J is TRBJ2-1; 12 positions match TRBD2. The CDR3 is made up of 12 amino acids. With V trimmed by 6 bases and J by 6 bases, 0 bases remained unmatched. Germline V CDR1 and CDR2: SQVTM, ANQGSEA. In DNA, the CDR3 is TGCAGCGTGACTAGCGGGAGCAATGAGCAGTTCTTC. Translation gives CSVTSGSNEQFF.

V usage is TRBV10-3 and J usage is TRBJ2-1; TRBD1 aligns across 9 bases. This CDR3 spans 15 amino acids. CDR1 is ENHRY, CDR2 SYGVKD, per germline. V lost 3 bases, J lost 8 bases, and 8 bases stayed unmatched. Here the CDR3 reads CAISEADRGIDEQFF. CDR3 bases: TGTGCCATCAGTGAAGCTGACAGGGGGATTGATGAGCAGTTCTTC.

The chain recombines TRBV7-8 with TRBJ1-1; 7 positions agree with TRBD1. The germline V gene has CDR1 SGHVS and CDR2 FQNEAQ. Trimming at V came to 4 bases and at J to 4 bases, leaving 3 bases not matched to a gene. This CDR3 has 13 residues. CDR3: CASSSDRTTEAFF. The CDR3, as DNA: TGTGCCAGCAGCTCGGACAGGACCACTGAAGCTTTCTTT.

This chain connects TRBV7-9 to TRBJ2-5; D is ambiguous. Per germline, CDR1 SEHNR and CDR2 FQNEAQ (reference sequence). The germline V and J ends were trimmed by 0 bases and 5 bases, with 16 bases remaining between them. The CDR3 loop spans 16 amino acids. CDR3 nucleotide sequence: TGTGCCAGCAGCTTAGCCCCCAGGAGCCCTCGGGAGACCCAGTACTTC. Its translation: CASSLAPRSPRETQYF.

The chain combines TRBV11-2 with TRBJ1-5; D uncertain. V was trimmed by 0 bases and J by 0 bases, leaving 0 bases between them. CDR1 is SGHAT and CDR2 is FQNNGV in the germline V gene. This CDR3 has 13 residues. The CDR3 sequence: CASSLDSNQPQHF. DNA of the CDR3: TGTGCCAGCAGCTTAGATAGCAATCAGCCCCAGCATTTT. The complete variable domain, with remaining parts taken from reference TRBV11-2 and TRBJ1-5, reads EAGVAQSPRYKIIEKRQSVAFWCNPISGHATLYWYQQILGQGPKLLIQFQNNGVVDDSQLPKDRFSAERLKGVDSTLKIQPAKLEDSAVYLCASSLDSNQPQHFGDGTRLSIL.

The chain's CDR3 is CASSSLQPGQGLVYGYTF. CDR3 sequence (DNA): TGTGCCAGCAGTTCCCTTCAACCGGGACAGGGGCTTGTATATGGCTACACCTTC. The chain has TRBV27 and TRBJ1-2, with 10 bases matching TRBD1. Germline lookup yields CDR1 MNHEY and CDR2 SMNVEV (reference sequence). V lost 4 bases and J lost 5; bases outside the gene matches: 16. There are 18 residues in the CDR3.

The chain is built from TRBV2 and TRBJ1-5; D might be TRBD1 (5 bases). CDR1 is SNHLY and CDR2 is FYNNEI in the germline V gene. V lost 5 bases and J lost 7, with 15 bases in between. The CDR3 sequence is 14 residues long. CDR3 in amino acids: CASSTLGPSQPQHF. The CDR3 region has the DNA TGTGCCAGCAGTACCCTGGGGCCTTCCCAGCCCCAGCATTTT. Supplemented by reference TRBV2 and TRBJ1-5, the full variable domain reads EPEVTQTPSHQVTQMGQEVILRCVPISNHLYFYWYRQILGQKVEFLVSFYNNEISEKSEIFDDQFSVERPDGSNFTLKIRSTKLEDSAMYFCASSTLGPSQPQHFGDGTRLSIL.

The V call is TRBV6-5, the J call TRBJ1-5, with D unresolved. Trimming left V 3 bases short and J 8 bases short, with 11 bases between. This CDR3 has 13 residues. The germline V gene encodes CDR1 MNHEY and CDR2 SVGAGI. CDR3 protein: CASSYGDVKPQHF. DNA of the CDR3: TGTGCCAGCAGTTATGGCGATGTGAAGCCCCAGCATTTT.

A few counts support this clone. The chain recombines TRBV2 with TRBJ2-7; no firm D call. This CDR3 has 12 residues. The germline V gene encodes CDR1 SNHLY and CDR2 FYNNEI. V lost 6 bases, J lost 3 bases, and 9 bases lay in between. CDR3: CASRRNLYEQYF. CDR3 in DNA: TGTGCCAGCAGGCGGAATCTCTACGAGCAGTACTTC. The variable domain in full, with the rest retrieved from reference TRBV2 and TRBJ2-7, is EPEVTQTPSHQVTQMGQEVILRCVPISNHLYFYWYRQILGQKVEFLVSFYNNEISEKSEIFDDQFSVERPDGSNFTLKIRSTKLEDSAMYFCASRRNLYEQYFGPGTRLTVT.

The rearrangement joins TRBV4-2 to TRBJ2-7, with D unresolved. The CDR3 is 16 amino acids. V was shortened by 3 bases and J by 6 bases, with 21 bases between the two germline ends. From germline, CDR1 is LGHNA and CDR2 YNFKEQ. In nucleotides, the CDR3 is TGTGCCAGCAGCCAGATTATCTCCCGTCCGGGTGGCGAGCAGTACTTC. This gives the protein CASSQIISRPGGEQYF.

The chain recombines TRBV30 with TRBJ2-7; D remains ambiguous. CDR1 GTSNPN and CDR2 SVGIG come from the germline V gene (reference sequence). The CDR3 totals 11 residues. V was trimmed by 8 bases and J by 4 bases, leaving 12 bases between them. The CDR3 reads CAVDGSYEQYF. As DNA, the CDR3 is TGTGCCGTCGATGGTAGTTACGAGCAGTACTTC.

The J gene is TRBJ2-2, the V gene TRBV27; 10 bases match TRBD2. Germline values: CDR1 MNHEY, CDR2 SMNVEV (reference sequence). V was pared by 6 bases and J by 8 bases, with 6 bases of the junction left unmatched. The CDR3 covers 14 residues. In DNA form, the CDR3 reads TGTGCCAGCAGGGGTAGCGGGAGGACTGGGGAGCTGTTTTTT. Translating gives CASRGSGRTGELFF.

V is TRBV5-1 and J is TRBJ2-2; possibly TRBD1 for D (5 bases). The CDR3 sequence is 15 residues long. Trimming stripped 3 bases from V and 2 bases from J, with 11 bases between. Germline V gene sequence: CDR1 SGHRS, CDR2 YFSETQ. In DNA form, the CDR3 reads TGCGCCAGCAGCTATGCTGACAGAAACACCGGGGAGCTGTTTTTT. It yields the protein CASSYADRNTGELFF.

In its sample, this clone was seen a few times. The chain joins TRBV11-2 to TRBJ2-7, with D unresolved. The CDR3 spans 14 residues. The germline CDR1 and CDR2 sequences are SGHAT and FQNNGV. Trimming stripped 5 bases from V and 7 bases from J, with 18 bases between. The CDR3 nucleotides are TGTGCCAGCAGCCGAGAACGACGGTTGGGAGAGCAGTACTTC. As protein: CASSRERRLGEQYF. Together with reference TRBV11-2 and TRBJ2-7, the CDR3 gives the full variable domain: EAGVAQSPRYKIIEKRQSVAFWCNPISGHATLYWYQQILGQGPKLLIQFQNNGVVDDSQLPKDRFSAERLKGVDSTLKIQPAKLEDSAVYLCASSRERRLGEQYFGPGTRLTVT.

The V gene is TRBV6-5, the J gene TRBJ1-5; D unresolved. V was shortened by 6 bases and J by 1 base, with 10 bases between the two germline ends. Germline V gives CDR1 MNHEY, CDR2 SVGAGI. This CDR3 has 14 residues. The CDR3 region has the DNA TGTGCCAGCAGCTCCGCGGCCAGCAATCAGCCCCAGCATTTT. Its translation: CASSSAASNQPQHF.

Only a few counts were recorded for this clone. This chain connects TRBV6-1 to TRBJ2-1, with D hard to call. The length of the CDR3 is 16 residues. The germline CDR1 and CDR2 sequences are MNHNS and SASEGT. Trimming removed 2 bases from V and 3 bases from J, with 14 bases in between. CDR3: CASSEFGLLNYNEQFF. As DNA, the CDR3 is TGTGCCAGCAGTGAATTTGGTCTCTTAAACTACAATGAGCAGTTCTTC.

The chain employs TRBV11-2 and TRBJ1-2; possibly TRBD1 for D (6 bases). V lost 4 bases and J lost 8, with 20 bases in between. This CDR3 comprises 15 residues. The germline CDR1 and CDR2 sequences are SGHAT and FQNNGV. This CDR3 is CASSSYSGGAGGYTF. DNA for the CDR3: TGTGCCAGCAGCTCCTACTCGGGGGGCGCGGGAGGCTACACCTTC.

This clone was observed a few times. The V gene is TRBV6-6, the J gene TRBJ1-3; a possible D gene is TRBD1 (5 bases). CDR3 length: 15 amino acids. Germline CDR1 reads MNHNY; CDR2 reads SVGAGI (reference sequence). V shed 5 bases and J shed 1 base, with 12 bases lying between them. The CDR3 sequence is CASSLREGSGNTIYF. The CDR3, as DNA: TGTGCCAGCAGTCTACGGGAGGGGTCTGGAAACACCATATATTTT.

The chain couples TRBV10-1 to TRBJ2-7; 9 bases align to TRBD1. The germline gives CDR1 WNHNN, CDR2 SYGVQD (reference sequence). This CDR3 contains 13 residues. V lost 5 bases, J lost 5 bases, and 4 bases stayed unmatched. This chain's CDR3 is CASSSRQGDEQYF. The CDR3 DNA reads TGCGCCAGCAGTTCCCGACAGGGGGACGAGCAGTACTTC.

As DNA, the CDR3 is TGTGCCAGCAGCGTAGGGAGTGCTAGCGGCTACGAGCAGTACTTC. It is translated as CASSVGSASGYEQYF. This chain links TRBV9 with TRBJ2-7, with TRBD2 matching 7 bases. Germline CDR1 reads SGDLS; CDR2 reads YYNGEE. V was clipped by 0 bases and J by 3 bases; unmatched bases: 6. The CDR3 is 15 residues long. The complete variable domain, with remaining parts taken from reference TRBV9 and TRBJ2-7, reads DSGVTQTPKHLITATGQRVTLRCSPRSGDLSVYWYQQSLDQGLQFLIQYYNGEERAKGNILERFSAQQFPDLHSELNLSSLELGDSALYFCASSVGSASGYEQYFGPGTRLTVT.

This clone was found once. V and J are TRBV27 and TRBJ2-1, with D uncertain. The V end lost 2 bases, the J end lost 0 bases, and 8 bases lay between the germline ends. Germline CDR1 and CDR2: MNHEY and SMNVEV (reference sequence). This CDR3 is built from 15 residues. The CDR3 loop is CASSLGGRSYNEQFF. In nucleotides, the CDR3 is TGTGCCAGCAGTTTAGGTGGCCGCTCCTACAATGAGCAGTTCTTC.

The chain recombines TRBV7-2 with TRBJ2-2; tentative D call: TRBD2 (5 bases). CDR3 length: 15 amino acids. Trimming shortened V by 4 bases and J by 3 bases, and 12 bases separated the two germline ends. Germline-derived CDR1 and CDR2 are SGHTA and FQGNSA. The CDR3 reads CASSWVARDTGELFF. CDR3 sequence (DNA): TGTGCCAGCAGCTGGGTAGCGAGAGACACCGGGGAGCTGTTTTTT.

V gene TRBV4-3 combines with J gene TRBJ2-2, with TRBD2 matching over 12 bases. The V segment lost 1 base and the J segment 0 bases; nucleotides outside the gene matches: 3. The germline gives CDR1 LGHNA, CDR2 YSLEER. CDR3 size: 18 residues. CDR3 residues: CASSQVLAGGSNTGELFF. The CDR3 DNA reads as TGCGCCAGCAGCCAAGTACTAGCGGGGGGTTCGAACACCGGGGAGCTGTTTTTT.

The chain uses TRBV2 and TRBJ2-2; D remains ambiguous. There are 13 residues in the CDR3. Germline lookup yields CDR1 SNHLY and CDR2 FYNNEI. Trimming left V 8 bases short and J 3 bases short, with 10 bases between. This CDR3 reads CASGDGYTGELFF. CDR3 in DNA: TGTGCCAGCGGCGACGGATACACCGGGGAGCTGTTTTTT. Complete variable domain (other parts from reference TRBV2 and TRBJ2-2): EPEVTQTPSHQVTQMGQEVILRCVPISNHLYFYWYRQILGQKVEFLVSFYNNEISEKSEIFDDQFSVERPDGSNFTLKIRSTKLEDSAMYFCASGDGYTGELFFGEGSRLTVL.

The chain is built from TRBV5-6 and TRBJ2-3, with D perhaps TRBD2 (5 bases). The CDR3 runs 15 residues. Looked up from germline, CDR1 is SGHDT and CDR2 is YYEEEE. V lost 0 bases and J lost 8, with 16 bases in between. The CDR3 region is CASSLGGLVEGTQYF. The CDR3 DNA follows: TGTGCCAGCAGCTTGGGGGGTCTCGTCGAGGGTACGCAGTATTTT.

The chain links TRBV7-9 to TRBJ1-1, with 8 bases that match TRBD1. Germline V gives CDR1 SEHNR, CDR2 FQNEAQ (reference sequence). This CDR3 comprises 15 residues. Unmatched junction bases numbered 6, after V lost 1 base and J lost 5 bases. CDR3 coding DNA: TGTGCCAGCAGCTTAGACCGGACAGGGAGTACTGAAGCTTTCTTT. This sequence encodes CASSLDRTGSTEAFF. Full variable domain (missing parts from reference TRBV7-9 and TRBJ1-1): DTGVSQNPRHKITKRGQNVTFRCDPISEHNRLYWYRQTLGQGPEFLTYFQNEAQLEKSRLLSDRFSAERPKGSFSTLEIQRTEQGDSAMYLCASSLDRTGSTEAFFGQGTRLTVV.

This clone was recorded only once. The J gene is TRBJ2-2, the V gene TRBV6-5; unclear D gene. The V gene's germline CDR1 is MNHEY and CDR2 SVGAGI. CDR3 length: 15 residues. V lost 8 bases, J lost 5 bases, and 18 bases lay in between. The CDR3 coding sequence is TGTGCCAGCGTTCGGAAAGGGTGGGGAACCGGGGAGCTGTTTTTT. This encodes CASVRKGWGTGELFF.